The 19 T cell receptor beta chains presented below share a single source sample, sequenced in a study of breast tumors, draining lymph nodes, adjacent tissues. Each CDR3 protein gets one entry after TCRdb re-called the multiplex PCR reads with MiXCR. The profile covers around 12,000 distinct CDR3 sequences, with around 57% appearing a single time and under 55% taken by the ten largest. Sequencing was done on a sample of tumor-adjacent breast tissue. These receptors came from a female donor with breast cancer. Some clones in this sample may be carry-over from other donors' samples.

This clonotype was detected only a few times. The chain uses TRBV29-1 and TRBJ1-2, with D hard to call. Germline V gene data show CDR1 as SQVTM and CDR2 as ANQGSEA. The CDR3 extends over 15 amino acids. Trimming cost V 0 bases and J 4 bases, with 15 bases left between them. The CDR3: CSVEDHGRSTYGYTF. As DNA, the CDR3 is TGCAGCGTTGAAGATCATGGCAGATCAACCTATGGCTACACCTTC.

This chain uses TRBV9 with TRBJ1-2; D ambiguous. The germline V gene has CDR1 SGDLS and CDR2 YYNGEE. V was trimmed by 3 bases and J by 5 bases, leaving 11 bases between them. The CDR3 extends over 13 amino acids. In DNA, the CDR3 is TGTGCCAGCAGCGGACTACTGGGGTATGGCTACACCTTC. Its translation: CASSGLLGYGYTF.

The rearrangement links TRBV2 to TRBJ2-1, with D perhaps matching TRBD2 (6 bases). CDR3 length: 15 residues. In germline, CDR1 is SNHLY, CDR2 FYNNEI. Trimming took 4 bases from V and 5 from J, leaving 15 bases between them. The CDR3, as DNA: TGTGCCAGCAGTGGCATGGCGGGGAAGCACAATGAGCAGTTCTTC. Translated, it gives CASSGMAGKHNEQFF.

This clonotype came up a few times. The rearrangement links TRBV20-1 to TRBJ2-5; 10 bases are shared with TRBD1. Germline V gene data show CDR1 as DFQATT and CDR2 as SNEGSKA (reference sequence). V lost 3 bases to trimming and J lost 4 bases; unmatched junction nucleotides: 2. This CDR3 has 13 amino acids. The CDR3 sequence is CSARTGGRETQYF. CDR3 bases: TGCAGTGCTAGGACAGGGGGCCGAGAGACCCAGTACTTC.

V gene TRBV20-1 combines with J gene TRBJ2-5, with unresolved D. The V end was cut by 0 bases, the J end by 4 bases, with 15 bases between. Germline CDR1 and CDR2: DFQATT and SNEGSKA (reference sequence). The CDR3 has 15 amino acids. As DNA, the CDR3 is TGCAGTGCTAGAGATGGTTTCGGGTTTGGAGAGACCCAGTACTTC. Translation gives CSARDGFGFGETQYF.

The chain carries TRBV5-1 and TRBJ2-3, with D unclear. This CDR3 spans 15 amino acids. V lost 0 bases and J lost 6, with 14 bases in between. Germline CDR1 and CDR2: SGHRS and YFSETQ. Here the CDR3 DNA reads TGCGCCAGCAGCTTGGATAGAGCCGCCGTGGATACGCAGTATTTT. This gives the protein CASSLDRAAVDTQYF.

CDR3 residues: CATGGPSNTGELFF. The CDR3 DNA sequence: TGTGCCACCGGAGGCCCCTCGAACACCGGGGAGCTGTTTTTT. The genes are TRBV10-3 and TRBJ2-2; D may be TRBD2 (5 bases). V was clipped by 10 bases and J by 0 bases, with 12 bases between them. The CDR3 runs 14 residues. In germline, CDR1 is ENHRY, CDR2 SYGVKD.

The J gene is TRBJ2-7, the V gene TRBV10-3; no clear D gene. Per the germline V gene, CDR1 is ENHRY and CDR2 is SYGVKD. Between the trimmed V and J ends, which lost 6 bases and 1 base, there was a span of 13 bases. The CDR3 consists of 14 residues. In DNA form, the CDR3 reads TGTGCCATCAGAGAGCCCGACAAATCCTACGAGCAGTACTTC. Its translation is CAIREPDKSYEQYF.

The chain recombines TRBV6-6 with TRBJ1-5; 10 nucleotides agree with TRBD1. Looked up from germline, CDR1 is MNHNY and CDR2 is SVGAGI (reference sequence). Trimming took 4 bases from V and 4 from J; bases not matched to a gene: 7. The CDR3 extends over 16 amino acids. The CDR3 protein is CASSSPGQGMNQPQHF. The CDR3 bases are TGTGCCAGCAGTTCTCCGGGACAGGGGATGAATCAGCCCCAGCATTTT.

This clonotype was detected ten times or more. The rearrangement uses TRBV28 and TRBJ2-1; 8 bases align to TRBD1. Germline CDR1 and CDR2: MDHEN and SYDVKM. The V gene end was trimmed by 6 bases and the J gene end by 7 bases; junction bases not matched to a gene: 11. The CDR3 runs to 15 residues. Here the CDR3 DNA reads TGTGCCAGCAGCCCTACCGGGGACAGGAGTAATGAGCAGTTCTTC. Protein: CASSPTGDRSNEQFF. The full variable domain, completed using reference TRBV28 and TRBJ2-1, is DVKVTQSSRYLVKRTGEKVFLECVQDMDHENMFWYRQDPGLGLRLIYFSYDVKMKEKGDIPEGYSVSREKKERFSLILESASTNQTSMYLCASSPTGDRSNEQFFGPGTRLTVL.

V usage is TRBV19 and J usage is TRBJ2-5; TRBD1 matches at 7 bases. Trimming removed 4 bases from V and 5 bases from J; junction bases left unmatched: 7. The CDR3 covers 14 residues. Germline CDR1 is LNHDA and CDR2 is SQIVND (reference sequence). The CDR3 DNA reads TGTGCCAGTAGTAGAGGACAGGCACCGGAGACCCAGTACTTC. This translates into CASSRGQAPETQYF. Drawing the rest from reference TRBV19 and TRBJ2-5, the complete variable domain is DGGITQSPKYLFRKEGQNVTLSCEQNLNHDAMYWYRQDPGQGLRLIYYSQIVNDFQKGDIAEGYSVSREKKESFPLTVTSAQKNPTAFYLCASSRGQAPETQYFGPGTRLLVL.

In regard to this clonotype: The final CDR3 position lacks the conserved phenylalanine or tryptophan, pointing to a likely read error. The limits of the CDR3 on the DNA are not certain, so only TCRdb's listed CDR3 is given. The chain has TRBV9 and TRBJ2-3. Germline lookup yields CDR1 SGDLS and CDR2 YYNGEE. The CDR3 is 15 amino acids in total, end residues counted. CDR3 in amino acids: CASSVRHSSTDTQYS.

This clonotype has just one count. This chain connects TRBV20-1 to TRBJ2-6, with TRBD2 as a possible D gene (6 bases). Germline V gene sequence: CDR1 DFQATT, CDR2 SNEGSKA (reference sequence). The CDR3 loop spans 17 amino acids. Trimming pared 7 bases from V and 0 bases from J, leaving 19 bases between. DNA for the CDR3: TGCAGTGTCCGGGGTGGCGTGCGGGGCTCTGGGGCCAACGTCCTGACTTTC. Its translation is CSVRGGVRGSGANVLTF.

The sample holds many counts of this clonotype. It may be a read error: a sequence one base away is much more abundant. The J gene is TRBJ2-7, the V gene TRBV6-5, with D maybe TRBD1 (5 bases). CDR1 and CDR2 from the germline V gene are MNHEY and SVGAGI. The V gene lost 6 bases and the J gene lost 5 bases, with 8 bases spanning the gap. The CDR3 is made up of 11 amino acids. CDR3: CASRPGNEQYF. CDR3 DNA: TGTGCCAGCAGGCCAGGGAACGAGCAGTACTTC.

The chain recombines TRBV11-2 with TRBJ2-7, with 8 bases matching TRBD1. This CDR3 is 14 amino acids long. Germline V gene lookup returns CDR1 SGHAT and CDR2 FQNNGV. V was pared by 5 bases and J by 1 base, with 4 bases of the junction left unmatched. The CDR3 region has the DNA TGTGCCAGCAGCCTAAGGGACAGGTCCTACGAGCAGTACTTC. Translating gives CASSLRDRSYEQYF. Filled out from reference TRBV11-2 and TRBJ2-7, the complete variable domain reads EAGVAQSPRYKIIEKRQSVAFWCNPISGHATLYWYQQILGQGPKLLIQFQNNGVVDDSQLPKDRFSAERLKGVDSTLKIQPAKLEDSAVYLCASSLRDRSYEQYFGPGTRLTVT.

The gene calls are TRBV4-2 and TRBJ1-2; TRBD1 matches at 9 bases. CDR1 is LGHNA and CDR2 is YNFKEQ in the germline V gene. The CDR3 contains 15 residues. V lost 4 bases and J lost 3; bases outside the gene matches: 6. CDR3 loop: CASSPRTGDDYGYTF. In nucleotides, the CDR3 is TGTGCCAGCAGCCCCAGGACAGGGGACGACTATGGCTACACCTTC.

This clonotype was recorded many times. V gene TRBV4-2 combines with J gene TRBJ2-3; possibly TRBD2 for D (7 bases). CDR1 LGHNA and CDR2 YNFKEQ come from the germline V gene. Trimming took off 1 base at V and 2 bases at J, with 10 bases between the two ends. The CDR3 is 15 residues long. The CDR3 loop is CASSQGAGATDTQYF. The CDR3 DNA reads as TGTGCCAGCAGCCAAGGTGCGGGGGCCACAGATACGCAGTATTTT.

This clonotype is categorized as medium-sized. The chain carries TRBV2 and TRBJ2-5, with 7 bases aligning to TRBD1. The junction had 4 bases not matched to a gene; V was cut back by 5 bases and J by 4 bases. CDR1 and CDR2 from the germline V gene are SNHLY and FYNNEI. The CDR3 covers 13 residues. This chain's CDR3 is CASSPDRLETQYF. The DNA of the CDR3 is TGTGCCAGCAGTCCGGACAGGTTAGAGACCCAGTACTTC.

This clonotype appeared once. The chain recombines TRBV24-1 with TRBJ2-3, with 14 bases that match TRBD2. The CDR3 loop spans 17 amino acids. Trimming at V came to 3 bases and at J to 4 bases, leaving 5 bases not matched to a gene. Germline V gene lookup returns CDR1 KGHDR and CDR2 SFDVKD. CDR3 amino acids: CATSDPRLAGGADTQYF. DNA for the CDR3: TGTGCCACCAGTGATCCCAGACTAGCGGGAGGGGCAGATACGCAGTATTTT.